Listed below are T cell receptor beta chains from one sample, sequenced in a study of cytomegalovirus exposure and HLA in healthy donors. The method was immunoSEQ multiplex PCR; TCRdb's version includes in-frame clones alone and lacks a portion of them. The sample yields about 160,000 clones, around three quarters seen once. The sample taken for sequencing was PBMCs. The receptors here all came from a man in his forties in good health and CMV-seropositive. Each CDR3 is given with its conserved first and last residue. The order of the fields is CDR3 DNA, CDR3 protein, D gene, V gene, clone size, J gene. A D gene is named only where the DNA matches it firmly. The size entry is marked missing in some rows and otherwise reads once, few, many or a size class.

CDR3nt: TGCGCCAGCAGCTCCACCGGGGAGGGTAACATTCAGTACTTC
CDR3aa: CASSSTGEGNIQYF
d_gene: TRBD2
v_gene: TRBV5-1
abundance: once
j_gene: TRBJ2-4

CDR3nt: TGTGCTAGCAGCGCGGGGACTAACACTGAAGCTTTCTTT
CDR3aa: CASSAGTNTEAFF
d_gene: -
v_gene: TRBV7-7
abundance: -
j_gene: TRBJ1-1

CDR3nt: TGTGCCAGCTATCTTCGCCCTCAGGGACTAGCGGGGACCGGGGAGCTGTTTTTT
CDR3aa: CASYLRPQGLAGTGELFF
d_gene: TRBD2
v_gene: TRBV18
abundance: -
j_gene: TRBJ2-2

CDR3nt: TGTGCCAGCAGTTACCTCGCAGGGGGGACGGAGACCCAGTACTTC
CDR3aa: CASSYLAGGTETQYF
d_gene: -
v_gene: TRBV6-5
abundance: -
j_gene: TRBJ2-5

CDR3nt: TGTGCCAGCAGCCATTCAGCGGGGCCCGGTACTCTGGGGGCCAACGTCCTGACTTTC
CDR3aa: CASSHSAGPGTLGANVLTF
d_gene: TRBD2
v_gene: TRBV27
abundance: once
j_gene: TRBJ2-6

CDR3nt: TGTGCCAGCAGCCCGTGGGACAGGGCCAACTATGGCTACACCTTC
CDR3aa: CASSPWDRANYGYTF
d_gene: TRBD1
v_gene: TRBV7-9
abundance: -
j_gene: TRBJ1-2

CDR3nt: TGTGCCAGCAGTGGCCACAGGGTGGTGGGTCAGCCCCAGCATTTT
CDR3aa: CASSGHRVVGQPQHF
d_gene: -
v_gene: TRBV6-1
abundance: -
j_gene: TRBJ1-5

CDR3nt: TGTGCCAGCAGCCTAGCTAGCGGGGGGGCCTATGAGCAGTTCTTC
CDR3aa: CASSLASGGAYEQFF
d_gene: TRBD2
v_gene: TRBV7-8
abundance: -
j_gene: TRBJ2-1

CDR3nt: TGCAGCGTCCAGAGTCATAGACATCGGAACACTGAAGCTTTCTTT
CDR3aa: CSVQSHRHRNTEAFF
d_gene: -
v_gene: TRBV29-1
abundance: -
j_gene: TRBJ1-1

CDR3nt: TGTGCCAGCATCCATCAGGGTTGGAGTCCTGGGGCCAACGTCCTGACTTTC
CDR3aa: CASIHQGWSPGANVLTF
d_gene: -
v_gene: TRBV5-4
abundance: few
j_gene: TRBJ2-6

CDR3nt: TGTGCCAGCAGCTTATCCCGGGGGGGAAGCTCTGGGGCCAACGTCCTGACTTTC
CDR3aa: CASSLSRGGSSGANVLTF
d_gene: TRBD2
v_gene: TRBV11-2
abundance: -
j_gene: TRBJ2-6

CDR3nt: TGTGCCTGGGGGGGACTAGGGGCGAACACTGAAGCTTTCTTT
CDR3aa: CAWGGLGANTEAFF
d_gene: -
v_gene: TRBV30
abundance: -
j_gene: TRBJ1-1